Sequencing of this T cell receptor beta chain was carried out in a study of blood T cell repertoires in COVID-19 (TCRdb year 2020). Study-level background: Collaborator samples came from the United States, Italy and Spain and covered acute and convalescent phases of COVID-19. The prospective study material was composed of cDNA or gDNA derived from T cells, B-cell-depleted T cells, or PBMCs. Subjects who had been exposed to COVID-19, were actively infected with it, or had recovered from it provided the deeply sampled blood TCRbeta repertoires that made up the dataset. A freely available public database, intended as a resource for researchers studying the immune response to SARS-CoV-2, is where the repertoires were released. Samples were obtained from the ongoing ImmuneRACE study (first 160 participants) and from 950 to 1,500 subjects provided by 6 global collaborators. The sample metadata nearly always contained a de-identified subject ID, COVID-19 status, age in years and sex. Where available, HLA class I and class II types were taken from metadata supplied by the sample provider and were not determined by assay-based typing.

What the work shows at the level of the full study, not this receptor alone: The amount of clinical and demographic metadata varied by source and participant and was provided uncurated.

TCRbeta CDR3 regions were amplified from genomic DNA using the immunoSEQ Assay, a bias-controlled multiplex PCR. Per the original workflow: Within the assay, amplification of reference gene primers was used to estimate how many nucleated cells each sample contained. To quantify the absolute abundance of each unique TCRbeta CDR3 rearrangement, sequence reads were collapsed and filtered. For each sample, productive Simpson clonality was calculated by taking the square root of Simpson's diversity index across productive rearrangements. TCRdb re-hosts the immuneACCESS table, in-frame sequences only. Its copies lack some clones; in the studies checked, an unresolved V gene accounts for under half of them, and the cause for the rest is not known. V and J calls and clone size are copied from that table; D and trimming were computed from the DNA. This sample comprises 200,000 or so clones, around four fifths of them detected only once. The ten largest clonotypes hold 20% of the sample.

Collaborating institutions collected whole blood in K2EDTA tubes following their own protocols. For TCRbeta analysis, collaborators shipped samples in one of three forms: frozen whole blood, isolated PBMCs, or DNA extracted from either of those sample types. The CDR3 spans 13 residues, from the cysteine through the phenylalanine. Kept here is only the CDR3 DNA, which spans 39 bases and is read in frame from base 1. V ends up 5 bases short and J 4 bases short, with an unmatched junction base count of 2. Note on this clone: It has no known antigen specificity. Per-base qualities were not stored, and no clone one base away is much larger.

This TCR was recovered from a human donor in a cohort sampled during active COVID-19. The chain links TRBV12-3 or TRBV12-4 with TRBJ2-5; TRBD1 aligns with 9 central bases. Sequenced sample: peripheral blood. The CDR3 region has the sequence CASSGTGSETQYF. The bases are TGTGCCAGCAGTGGGACAGGGTCAGAGACCCAGTACTTC.